This is a list of T cell receptor beta chains from one sample in a study of T cells after posttransplantation cyclophosphamide. Clones were read by immunoSEQ multiplex PCR, and TCRdb kept only the in-frame ones, dropping some. Sampling found 40,000 to 60,000 clones, none seen once. The sample was PBMCs. The receptors shown here come from a man in his forties in good health, CMV-negative, and a related stem cell transplant donor. CDR3s include the opening cysteine and the closing phenylalanine or tryptophan. The D gene is left open where the match is weak. The size field reads once, few, many, or a class for an expanded clone.

v_call,cdr3_length,clone_size,j_call,d_call,cdr3_nt,cdr3_aa
TRBV6-1,14,many,TRBJ1-2,.,TGTGCCAGCAGTGATCCCCAGGTGACCTATGGCTACACCTTC,CASSDPQVTYGYTF
TRBV7-9,17,many,TRBJ1-5,TRBD1,TGTGCCAGCAGCTTAAAGACCCGGGGACAGGGAGGACAGCCCCAGCATTTT,CASSLKTRGQGGQPQHF
TRBV5-4,16,many,TRBJ2-1,TRBD1,TGTGCCAGCAGTCCCATGGTGCAGGGGGCCTACAATGAGCAGTTCTTC,CASSPMVQGAYNEQFF
TRBV19,14,many,TRBJ1-5,TRBD1,TGTGCCAGCCGGACAGGGATCTCTAATCAGCCCCAGCATTTT,CASRTGISNQPQHF
TRBV7-7,13,few,TRBJ2-3,TRBD1,TGTGCCTTGGGGACAGGGCCTCAGGATACGCAGTATTTT,CALGTGPQDTQYF
TRBV19,15,many,TRBJ2-5,.,TGTGCCAGTAGTATGGAGGGTCCCACGGCGAAGACCCAGTACTTC,CASSMEGPTAKTQYF
TRBV4-2,15,many,TRBJ1-5,.,TGTGCCAGCAGCCAAGGTGCCGGGAACAATCAGCCCCAGCATTTT,CASSQGAGNNQPQHF
TRBV30,14,many,TRBJ2-1,TRBD1,TGTGCCTGGAGTACGGGACAGGGGGCTAATGAGCAGTTCTTC,CAWSTGQGANEQFF
TRBV28,14,many,TRBJ1-5,.,TGTGCCAGCAGACTCCCAGGGGTCAATCAGCCCCAGCATTTT,CASRLPGVNQPQHF
TRBV2,15,many,TRBJ2-2,.,TGTGCCAGCAGTCCAGGGGGACTGTTCACCGGGGAGCTGTTTTTT,CASSPGGLFTGELFF
TRBV27,14,many,TRBJ2-5,TRBD1,TGTGCCCGACCACTAGGGACAGCCCAAGAGACCCAGTACTTC,CARPLGTAQETQYF
TRBV10-2,14,many,TRBJ1-5,TRBD1,TGCGCCAGCAGTGGGACAGGGCCTTTTCAGCCCCAGCATTTT,CASSGTGPFQPQHF
TRBV14,15,many,TRBJ2-3,TRBD2,TGTGCCAGCAGCCTCATGGCGGGAGGCGTAGATACGCAGTATTTT,CASSLMAGGVDTQYF
TRBV28,13,many,TRBJ2-3,.,TGTGCCAGCAGTCAGGACAGCCCAGATACGCAGTATTTT,CASSQDSPDTQYF
TRBV23-1,14,many,TRBJ1-2,.,TGCGCCAGCAGTGACCTGGGGCGCGACTATGGCTACACCTTC,CASSDLGRDYGYTF
TRBV6-6,14,many,TRBJ1-5,.,TGTGCCAGCAGAGTACCGGGACTCAATCAGCCCCAGCATTTT,CASRVPGLNQPQHF
TRBV28,17,many,TRBJ1-1,.,TGTGCCAGCAGCCGGCCGCGGGGGCGCGGGGTAGAGACTGAAGCTTTCTTT,CASSRPRGRGVETEAFF
TRBV19,15,many,TRBJ1-5,TRBD1,TGTGCCAGTAATATGTTGGCAGGGACAGGTCAGCCCCAGCATTTT,CASNMLAGTGQPQHF
TRBV7-2,16,many,TRBJ2-4,TRBD1,TGTGCCAGCAGCCCGTGGACAGGACTAGCCAAAAACATTCAGTACTTC,CASSPWTGLAKNIQYF
TRBV4-1,14,many,TRBJ1-1,TRBD1,TGCGCCAGCAGCTTTAGGGGGCTGAGGACTGAAGCTTTCTTT,CASSFRGLRTEAFF
TRBV19,14,many,TRBJ1-1,.,TGTGCCAGTAGTATCTGGGGCGGGGGCACTGAAGCTTTCTTT,CASSIWGGGTEAFF
TRBV28,14,many,TRBJ2-2,.,TGTGCCAGCAGTTTATCACGGGGCACCGGGGAGCTGTTTTTT,CASSLSRGTGELFF
TRBV7-6,15,many,TRBJ2-7,TRBD1,TGTGCCAGCAGCGCCGCCGGGACAGGGATCCACGAGCAGTACTTC,CASSAAGTGIHEQYF
TRBV25-1,15,many,TRBJ2-3,TRBD1,TGTGCCAGCAGCCTCGGGACAGGGAACACAGATACGCAGTATTTT,CASSLGTGNTDTQYF
TRBV18,20,many,TRBJ2-3,.,TGTGCCAGCTCAACGGAGGTGCGGGGGACAACACCCACTAGCACAGATACGCAGTATTTT,CASSTEVRGTTPTSTDTQYF
TRBV7-3,17,many,TRBJ2-2,TRBD2,TGTGCCAGCAGCCCCACTAGCGGGAGGGAAATCACCGGGGAGCTGTTTTTT,CASSPTSGREITGELFF
TRBV15,16,many,TRBJ1-5,TRBD1,TGTGCCACCAGCAGGGGGGTGGGACAGAGCAATCAGCCCCAGCATTTT,CATSRGVGQSNQPQHF
TRBV29-1,13,many,TRBJ2-5,.,TGCAGCGCCCGCGAGGCGGGGTTCGAGACCCAGTACTTC,CSAREAGFETQYF